This T cell receptor beta chain was identified during a study of vaccination effects on CD4 cells after COVID-19. Points on this clone: The target antigen is unknown.

Clones were sequenced by immunoSEQ multiplex PCR, and TCRdb holds only the in-frame ones, with some missing. This table holds roughly 52,000 clones, under 70% found once. Trimming pared 0 bases from V and 11 bases from J, leaving 22 bases between. The germline V gene has CDR1 MGHRA and CDR2 YSYEKL. The CDR3 consists of 16 residues. Using viral peptide pools, the ViraFEST assay grew out antigen-specific CD4+ T cells prior to sequencing. Subsequent to a culture period of nine to ten days, CD4+ T cells were isolated. Nucleocapsid antibodies stayed negative before and after vaccination, showing no earlier SARS-CoV-2 infection. A density of roughly 2 million PBMC per well was used; these cells were cultured with approximately 9.3 IU/ml IL-2 and around 9.6 ug/ml peptides. Overall study results and limits: Limitations: small convalescent group and missing early post-infection timepoints.

The rearrangement links TRBV4-1 to TRBJ1-2, with D perhaps matching TRBD1 (6 bases). This receptor was obtained from a human donor who received a COVID-19 vaccine. The specimen was CD4+ T cells from PBMCs cultured with SARS-CoV-2 spike peptides, collected before COVID-19 vaccination. The CDR3 reads CASSQEILGTPRRYTF. DNA of the CDR3: TGCGCCAGCAGCCAAGAAATACTCGGGACACCCAGACGATACACCTTC.